The 21 T cell receptor beta chains in this list originate from one sample, sequenced in a study of blood T cell repertoires in COVID-19. Using immunoSEQ multiplex PCR, the repertoire was profiled, and TCRdb retains in-frame clones only, with some absent. This sample has about 370,000 clones; approximately 89% occur once, and the top ten carry 10%. Sequencing was done on a sample of peripheral blood. All receptors derive from a woman aged 25 to 39 with COVID-19, enrolled during active disease.

This chain connects TRBV30 to TRBJ1-2, with 9 bases aligning to TRBD1. Losses at the gene ends were 1 base for V and 2 bases for J; bases not matched to a gene: 5. The CDR3 loop spans 15 amino acids. Germline V gene data show CDR1 as GTSNPN and CDR2 as SVGIG (reference sequence). This CDR3 is CAWSERDRVNYGYTF. CDR3 DNA: TGTGCCTGGAGTGAGAGGGACAGGGTAAACTATGGCTACACCTTC.

The rearrangement uses TRBV6-5 and TRBJ2-7, with a tentative D call TRBD1 (5 bases). The V gene lost 4 bases and the J gene lost 2 bases, with 12 bases spanning the gap. The CDR3 covers 14 residues. Germline CDR1 reads MNHEY; CDR2 reads SVGAGI. The CDR3 sequence is CASSFITGPYEQYF. The CDR3 region has the DNA TGTGCCAGCAGTTTTATCACAGGTCCCTACGAGCAGTACTTC.

The V gene is TRBV28, the J gene TRBJ1-5; D unresolved. Germline V lookup: CDR1 MDHEN, CDR2 SYDVKM. CDR3 size: 12 residues. V lost 7 bases and J 7 bases, leaving 11 bases between the germline ends. The CDR3 bases are TGTGCCAGCACAGGCCCGAGACAGCCCCAGCATTTT. It translates to CASTGPRQPQHF.

In this sample, this clone turned up once. V usage is TRBV28 and J usage is TRBJ2-1; 11 positions agree with TRBD2. The CDR3 runs to 15 residues. Per the germline V gene, CDR1 is MDHEN and CDR2 is SYDVKM. J gave up 7 bases and V 3 bases, and 5 bases lay outside the gene matches. This CDR3 is CASSFLAGGSNEQFF. In nucleotides, the CDR3 is TGTGCCAGCAGTTTTTTAGCGGGAGGGTCGAATGAGCAGTTCTTC.

CDR3: CASSYRTSGRNYEQYF. The CDR3 nucleotides read TGTGCCAGCAGTTACCGAACTAGCGGGAGGAACTACGAGCAGTACTTC. This chain uses TRBV6-2 or TRBV6-3 with TRBJ2-7, with TRBD2 identical over 12 bases. Germline CDR1 and CDR2: MNHEY and SVGEGT. The trim removed 2 bases at V and 3 bases at J, leaving 5 bases unmatched. CDR3 length: 16 residues.

J is TRBJ1-2 and V is TRBV25-1; D might be TRBD1 (6 bases). This CDR3 contains 13 residues. Germline values: CDR1 MGHDK, CDR2 SYGVNS. Trimming took off 4 bases at V and 2 bases at J, with 8 bases between the two ends. DNA for the CDR3: TGTGCCAGCAGTGTGACAGGAAACTATGGCTACACCTTC. Translated: CASSVTGNYGYTF.

This clone showed up just a few times. This chain connects TRBV5-8 to TRBJ1-5; perhaps TRBD1 as D (6 bases). CDR1 and CDR2 (germline): SGHTS, YDEGEE. This CDR3 comprises 16 residues. V lost 4 bases, J lost 0 bases, and 14 bases lay in between. The CDR3 loop reads CASSVDSPYSNQPQHF. The CDR3 nucleotides read TGTGCCAGCAGCGTGGACAGCCCCTATAGCAATCAGCCCCAGCATTTT.

The chain joins TRBV18 to TRBJ2-3, with unresolved D. From germline, CDR1 is KGHSH and CDR2 LQKENI. CDR3 length: 16 amino acids. V shed 4 bases and J shed 3 bases, with 17 bases lying between them. The CDR3 nucleotides read TGTGCCAGCTCACTCAATCGGATGCAGGTAACAGATACGCAGTATTTT. It translates to CASSLNRMQVTDTQYF.

A word on this clone: Other DNA sequences within the sample encode an identical CDR3. The chain links TRBV5-1 to TRBJ1-3; D not resolved. V lost 0 bases to trimming and J lost 0 bases, with 7 bases between them. Germline assignment: CDR1 SGHRS and CDR2 YFSETQ. CDR3 length: 15 amino acids. The CDR3 reads CASSLGSGSGNTIYF. DNA of the CDR3: TGCGCCAGCAGCTTGGGTTCAGGCTCTGGAAACACCATATATTTT.

This sequence joins TRBV7-9 and TRBJ1-1, with a weak D call TRBD1 (6 bases). The CDR3 runs to 13 residues. The germline V and J ends were trimmed by 1 base and 6 bases, with 9 bases remaining between them. Germline CDR1 is SEHNR and CDR2 is FQNEAQ (reference sequence). The CDR3 DNA reads as TGTGCCAGCAGCTTAGAACAGGGCTCTGAAGCTTTCTTT. Protein: CASSLEQGSEAFF.

V gene TRBV3-1 (or the pseudogene TRBV3-2) combines with J gene TRBJ2-7; no reliable D call. The V and J ends lost 6 bases and 6 bases respectively, with 12 bases between them. The germline V gene encodes CDR1 LGHDT and CDR2 YNNKEL (reference sequence). The CDR3 is made up of 12 amino acids. The CDR3 DNA is TGTGCCAGCAGTCACTCTTCCCTCGAGCAGTACTTC. Translated: CASSHSSLEQYF.

For the CDR3, the DNA is TGTGCCAGCAGTGAGAACGGGTATGGCTACACCTTC. Translated, it gives CASSENGYGYTF. The genes are TRBV6-1 and TRBJ1-2; no reliable D call. Looked up from germline, CDR1 is MNHNS and CDR2 is SASEGT. The CDR3 consists of 12 residues. V dropped 3 bases and J dropped 5 bases, with 7 bases sitting between them.

The chain recombines TRBV28 with TRBJ2-7, with 8 bases matching TRBD2. Germline CDR1 is MDHEN and CDR2 is SYDVKM. CDR3 length: 18 residues. The J segment lost 0 bases and the V segment lost 3 bases, leaving 13 bases of the junction unmatched. The CDR3 loop reads CASSFSPPFSGTSYEQYF. The CDR3 coding sequence is TGTGCCAGCAGTTTCTCCCCACCTTTTAGCGGGACCTCCTACGAGCAGTACTTC.

CDR3 in DNA: TGTGCCAGCAGCTCGGGGGGCAGGGATAATCAGCCCCAGCATTTT. It translates to CASSSGGRDNQPQHF. The genes are TRBV28 and TRBJ1-5; D perhaps matches TRBD1 (6 bases). The CDR3 extends over 15 amino acids. The V end was cut by 6 bases, the J end by 4 bases, with 16 bases between. Germline CDR1 and CDR2: MDHEN and SYDVKM. The full variable domain, completed using reference TRBV28 and TRBJ1-5, is DVKVTQSSRYLVKRTGEKVFLECVQDMDHENMFWYRQDPGLGLRLIYFSYDVKMKEKGDIPEGYSVSREKKERFSLILESASTNQTSMYLCASSSGGRDNQPQHFGDGTRLSIL.

The chain employs TRBV28 and TRBJ2-3; 8 nucleotides line up with TRBD2. CDR3 length equals 14 residues. The junction had 2 bases not matched to a gene; V was cut back by 3 bases and J by 3 bases. From germline, CDR1 is MDHEN and CDR2 SYDVKM. In nucleotides, the CDR3 is TGTGCCAGCAGTTTTCGGGGGGGAACAGATACGCAGTATTTT. It is translated as CASSFRGGTDTQYF.

In DNA, the CDR3 is TGTGCCAGCGGCCCGTGGGGGGACAATGAGCAGTTCTTC. This sequence encodes CASGPWGDNEQFF. The J gene is TRBJ2-1, the V gene TRBV25-1; D perhaps matches TRBD2 (6 bases). CDR1 is MGHDK and CDR2 is SYGVNS in the germline V gene. V shed 8 bases and J shed 5 bases, with 13 bases lying between them. This CDR3 region has 13 residues.

Only a few counts were recorded for this clone. The rearrangement links TRBV2 to TRBJ2-1; D gene uncertain. The germline gives CDR1 SNHLY, CDR2 FYNNEI. This CDR3 comprises 13 residues. The V end was cut by 6 bases, the J end by 10 bases, with 16 bases between. The CDR3 nucleotides are TGTGCCAGCAGATCCCCCCCTTTACAGGAGCAGTTCTTC. Amino acid sequence: CASRSPPLQEQFF. The variable domain in full, with the rest retrieved from reference TRBV2 and TRBJ2-1, is EPEVTQTPSHQVTQMGQEVILRCVPISNHLYFYWYRQILGQKVEFLVSFYNNEISEKSEIFDDQFSVERPDGSNFTLKIRSTKLEDSAMYFCASRSPPLQEQFFGPGTRLTVL.

This chain connects TRBV4-1 to TRBJ2-1, with 12 nucleotides matching TRBD2. This CDR3 has 16 amino acids. Germline loops: CDR1 MGHRA, CDR2 YSYEKL. V shed 2 bases and J 8 bases; nucleotides not matched to a gene: 7. CDR3 residues: CASSQPLAGGFYEQFF. The CDR3 nucleotides read TGCGCCAGCAGCCAACCGCTAGCGGGAGGGTTCTATGAGCAGTTCTTC.

CDR3 in amino acids: CASSLSRGSGETQYF. As DNA, the CDR3 is TGTGCCAGCAGTCTCTCCAGGGGGTCCGGGGAGACCCAGTACTTC. The rearrangement joins TRBV2 to TRBJ2-5; TRBD1 agrees at 7 bases. V shed 5 bases and J 5 bases; nucleotides not matched to a gene: 11. This CDR3 is built from 15 residues. Germline V gene lookup returns CDR1 SNHLY and CDR2 FYNNEI.

The rearrangement uses TRBV28 and TRBJ2-5; maybe TRBD1 (5 bases). Between the trimmed V and J ends, which lost 4 bases and 4 bases, there was a span of 7 bases. This CDR3 spans 12 amino acids. Looked up from germline, CDR1 is MDHEN and CDR2 is SYDVKM. The CDR3 region has the DNA TGTGCCAGCAGTTCAGGGCTAGAGACCCAGTACTTC. Its translation is CASSSGLETQYF.

The V and J genes are TRBV7-8 and TRBJ2-2; TRBD1 matches at 9 bases. With 5 bases clipped from V and 1 base from J, the junction kept 5 bases outside the gene matches. This CDR3 has 16 amino acids. Germline CDR1 reads SGHVS; CDR2 reads FQNEAQ. CDR3 protein: CASSVPGQGNTGELFF. CDR3 nucleotides: TGTGCCAGCAGCGTGCCGGGACAGGGGAACACCGGGGAGCTGTTTTTT.